The sample holds many counts of the clone carrying this T cell receptor beta chain. Its specificity is unknown. The data originate from a study of neurological immune-mediated disorders. Points from the study as a whole: HTLV-1-associated myelopathy had the most TCR clonal expansion, while multiple sclerosis had the least, a level that fell below healthy controls. Across subjects, expanded clones had no CDR3 amino acid sequences in common, pointing to private repertoires in all groups.

It was by 5'RACE with 10-nucleotide random UMIs that the cDNA was made. TCRdb reprocessed the 5' RACE reads with MiXCR, giving one entry per CDR3 protein. The table includes 84,000 or so distinct CDR3 sequences, about 4.3% detected once. This CDR3 has 13 residues. The V gene's germline CDR1 is DFQATT and CDR2 SNEGSKA (reference sequence). V shed 3 bases and J shed 6 bases, with 12 bases lying between them. The time point is: longitudinal time-point 3. PBMCs stored at -80 C, numbering 2 million, were the origin of the unsorted libraries. The sequence derives from a woman between 55 and 75 years old with multiple sclerosis. V is TRBV20-1 and J is TRBJ2-1; D may be TRBD2 (7 bases). Sequencing was performed on PBMCs. CDR3: CSARGGLGNEQFF. In DNA, the CDR3 is TGCAGTGCTAGGGGGGGGCTTGGCAATGAGCAGTTCTTC.